These 28 T cell receptor beta chains were sequenced from one sample in a study of beta chain features in type 1 diabetes. Of the isolated RNA, all was reverse transcribed, and so the sequenced material was expressed TCRB transcripts. Method: immunoSEQ multiplex PCR; TCRdb's copy keeps in-frame clones and lacks some. The sample consists of under 900,000 clones, 17% of them appearing once. Sequenced sample: naive CD4+ T cells from blood. These receptors all stem from a young woman in good health.

This clone was counted between two and nine times. The rearrangement links TRBV5-1 to TRBJ2-7; the D gene is possibly TRBD1 (5 bases). Deletions cut 2 bases from V and 2 bases from J, with 8 bases between. The CDR3 extends over 13 amino acids. CDR1 and CDR2 from the germline V gene are SGHRS and YFSETQ. CDR3 bases: TGCGCCAGCAGCTTCGACAGACCCTACGAGCAGTACTTC. Its translation is CASSFDRPYEQYF.

The chain joins TRBV4-3 to TRBJ2-3; no definite D call. This CDR3 has 15 residues. The V and J ends lost 4 bases and 2 bases respectively, with 13 bases between them. The germline CDR1 and CDR2 sequences are LGHNA and YSLEER. CDR3 coding DNA: TGCGCCAGCAGCCGGACCACAGACATCACAGATACGCAGTATTTT. Translation: CASSRTTDITDTQYF.

V gene TRBV7-2 combines with J gene TRBJ2-7; 8 bases fit TRBD2. The CDR3 loop spans 16 amino acids. V was clipped by 1 base and J by 0 bases; unmatched bases: 5. From germline, CDR1 is SGHTA and CDR2 FQGNSA. DNA of the CDR3: TGTGCCAGCAGCTTAGACACTAGCGGAAGCTCCTACGAGCAGTACTTC. Its translation: CASSLDTSGSSYEQYF.

This clone has just a few counts. This sequence joins TRBV18 and TRBJ2-5; possible D gene TRBD2, 6 bases. This CDR3 is 15 amino acids long. V was clipped by 1 base and J by 1 base, with 10 bases between them. Per germline, CDR1 KGHSH and CDR2 LQKENI. CDR3 in DNA: TGTGCCAGCTCACCACATTCGGGACTCCAAGAGACCCAGTACTTC. As protein: CASSPHSGLQETQYF.

The chain links TRBV7-8 to TRBJ1-1; D gene ambiguous. CDR3 length: 14 residues. Trimming removed 1 base from V and 9 bases from J, with 15 bases in between. Looked up from germline, CDR1 is SGHVS and CDR2 is FQNEAQ. The CDR3 nucleotides read TGTGCCAGCAGCTTAGTATCTTGGCTGGGGAAAGCTTTCTTT. It is translated as CASSLVSWLGKAFF.

V is TRBV27 and J is TRBJ1-5; D gene unclear. CDR1 and CDR2 from the germline V gene are MNHEY and SMNVEV (reference sequence). The length of the CDR3 is 15 residues. V was cut by 7 bases and J by 1 base, with 14 bases left in between. CDR3 bases: TGTGCCAGCACCGCGATATGGGAAAGCAATCAGCCCCAGCATTTT. Translated, it gives CASTAIWESNQPQHF.

There are a few counts of this clone. The chain couples TRBV4-3 to TRBJ2-1; 7 bases agree with TRBD2. V dropped 0 bases and J dropped 3; count of bases not matched to a gene: 2. The CDR3 has 15 amino acids. CDR1 and CDR2 (germline): LGHNA, YSLEER. CDR3 bases: TGCGCCAGCAGCCAAGATTGGGGGGGCTACAATGAGCAGTTCTTC. This gives the protein CASSQDWGGYNEQFF.

This clone was seen a few times. The chain links TRBV29-1 to TRBJ2-1; 11 positions match TRBD2. J was trimmed by 8 bases and V by 6 bases; bases with no gene match: 9. The CDR3 covers 14 residues. The germline CDR1 and CDR2 sequences are SQVTM and ANQGSEA. DNA for the CDR3: TGCAGCGTAGATACTAGCGGGAGTGTTGATGAGCAGTTCTTC. Residues: CSVDTSGSVDEQFF.

This clone has just a few counts. The chain has TRBV29-1 and TRBJ2-5; the D is unclear. There are 12 residues in the CDR3. Germline V gene lookup returns CDR1 SQVTM and CDR2 ANQGSEA. The V and J ends lost 5 bases and 3 bases respectively, with 10 bases between them. DNA of the CDR3: TGCAGCGTTCTTGGTCCAAAAGAGACCCAGTACTTC. This sequence encodes CSVLGPKETQYF.

This clone appeared once. The CDR3 DNA is TGTGCCAGCAGTTACACCTCTAGTTTCACCGGGGAGCTGTTTTTT. Its protein product is CASSYTSSFTGELFF. The genes are TRBV6-5 and TRBJ2-2; D is ambiguous. The CDR3 extends over 15 amino acids. The V gene lost 2 bases and the J gene lost 4 bases, with 11 bases spanning the gap. Germline values: CDR1 MNHEY, CDR2 SVGAGI.

V gene TRBV21-1 combines with J gene TRBJ2-4; TRBD1, the table's D call, lacks a check against the DNA. TRBV21-1 is shown as a pseudogene. This CDR3 region has 21 residues. Here the CDR3 DNA reads TGTGCCAGCAGCAAACGGAGGACGGGACAGGGATTCTTTAAGGCCAAAAACATTCAGTACTTC. It yields the protein CASSKRRTGQGFFKAKNIQYF.

Of note for this clone: Other DNA variants within this sample encode the same CDR3. The chain couples TRBV19 to TRBJ1-1; D possibly corresponds to TRBD1 (6 bases). This CDR3 is 13 amino acids long. The germline CDR1 and CDR2 sequences are LNHDA and SQIVND (reference sequence). V gave up 4 bases and J gave up 5 bases, with 11 bases separating them. In nucleotides, the CDR3 is TGTGCCAGTAGTACACAGGGAGGAACTGAAGCTTTCTTT. Translated: CASSTQGGTEAFF.

This clone has just a few counts. The chain has TRBV9 and TRBJ2-2, with TRBD2 matching over 13 bases. CDR1 and CDR2 from the germline V gene are SGDLS and YYNGEE. J was trimmed by 6 bases and V by 0 bases; bases with no gene match: 8. The CDR3 has 18 amino acids. This CDR3 is CASSVVEGLAGFPGELFF. CDR3 DNA: TGTGCCAGCAGCGTAGTTGAGGGACTAGCGGGATTCCCCGGGGAGCTGTTTTTT.

In its sample, this clone was seen a few times. This chain joins TRBV29-1 and TRBJ2-1; a possible D gene is TRBD1 (5 bases). Germline assignment: CDR1 SQVTM and CDR2 ANQGSEA. The germline V and J ends were trimmed by 4 bases and 5 bases, with 18 bases remaining between them. The CDR3 totals 15 residues. The CDR3 bases are TGCAGCGTTGGGTCCGGCAGGGCAAGAGACAATGAGCAGTTCTTC. Amino acids: CSVGSGRARDNEQFF.

With respect to this clone: Other DNA sequences in this sample translate to the same CDR3. This chain joins TRBV5-1 and TRBJ1-1; D is perhaps TRBD1 (5 bases). Trimming removed 2 bases at V and 1 base at J, with 9 bases between. Germline lookup yields CDR1 SGHRS and CDR2 YFSETQ. The CDR3 is made up of 14 amino acids. The CDR3, as DNA: TGCGCCAGCAGCTTCTCGGGGGGGAACACTGAAGCTTTCTTT. This codes for CASSFSGGNTEAFF.

There are a few counts of this clone. J is TRBJ2-1 and V is TRBV5-1; TRBD2 agrees at 8 bases. CDR1 and CDR2 (germline): SGHRS, YFSETQ. The CDR3 has 16 amino acids. V shed 0 bases, J shed 6 bases, and the junction held 8 bases outside the gene matches. The CDR3 nucleotides read TGCGCCAGCAGCTTGGGCCCCCAGCGGGAGTCCAATGAGCAGTTCTTC. Protein product: CASSLGPQRESNEQFF.

V usage is TRBV19 and J usage is TRBJ1-5, with D possibly TRBD1 on 6 matching bases. CDR1 and CDR2 from the germline V gene are LNHDA and SQIVND (reference sequence). V was trimmed by 8 bases and J by 6 bases, leaving 11 bases between them. CDR3 length equals 12 residues. CDR3 loop: CASQYRAQPQHF. The CDR3 DNA sequence: TGTGCCAGTCAATACAGGGCTCAGCCCCAGCATTTT.

V gene TRBV5-4 combines with J gene TRBJ2-5; TRBD1 agrees at 12 bases. The CDR3 length is 18 residues. V trimming: 4 bases; J trimming: 5 bases; junction bases outside the gene matches: 15. Germline lookup yields CDR1 SGHNT and CDR2 YYREEE (reference sequence). In DNA, the CDR3 is TGTGCCAGCAGCCGCGGGACAGGGGGCAAAAGTCTAGCGGAGACCCAGTACTTC. As protein: CASSRGTGGKSLAETQYF.

This chain links TRBV5-1 with TRBJ2-3; 8 nucleotides agree with TRBD2. The germline V gene encodes CDR1 SGHRS and CDR2 YFSETQ. The CDR3 loop spans 15 amino acids. Trimming removed 2 bases from V and 4 bases from J; junction bases left unmatched: 6. The CDR3 DNA reads TGCGCCAGCAGCTTAGCGGGAGCGTTCCCAGATACGCAGTATTTT. Residues: CASSLAGAFPDTQYF.

This clone came up many times. The J gene is TRBJ1-1, the V gene TRBV21-1. TRBV21-1 is a pseudogene locus. The CDR3 consists of 13 residues. CDR3 nucleotides: TGTGCCAGCAGCAAGACCGTTAACACTGAAGCTTTCTTT. Its protein product is CASSKTVNTEAFF.

This clone turned up a few times. The chain links TRBV7-2 to TRBJ2-7; tentative D call: TRBD2 (6 bases). The V gene's germline CDR1 is SGHTA and CDR2 FQGNSA. The CDR3 is made up of 15 amino acids. Trimming shortened V by 5 bases and J by 5 bases, and 19 bases separated the two germline ends. The CDR3: CASSQTRDSIHEQYF. The CDR3 coding sequence is TGTGCCAGCAGCCAAACCCGGGACTCCATCCACGAGCAGTACTTC.

This sequence joins TRBV19 and TRBJ2-1; D not certain. Trimming removed 8 bases from V and 2 bases from J, with 10 bases in between. Germline CDR1 LNHDA, CDR2 SQIVND (reference sequence). The CDR3 covers 13 residues. The CDR3 coding sequence is TGTGCCAGTTCTCTCTGGGCCTACAATGAGCAGTTCTTC. Translation: CASSLWAYNEQFF.

V usage is TRBV15 and J usage is TRBJ2-6; D remains ambiguous. The CDR3 totals 15 residues. Trimming removed 3 bases from V and 4 bases from J, with 10 bases in between. Germline V CDR1 and CDR2: LNHNV, YYDKDF (reference sequence). This CDR3 is CATSRWGGGANVLTF. Written as DNA, the CDR3 is TGTGCCACCAGCAGGTGGGGTGGAGGGGCCAACGTCCTGACTTTC.

This sequence joins TRBV4-3 and TRBJ2-1; 7 bases line up with TRBD2. CDR1 is LGHNA, CDR2 YSLEER, per germline. CDR3 length equals 17 residues. Trimming at V came to 4 bases and at J to 8 bases, leaving 17 bases not matched to a gene. The DNA of the CDR3 is TGCGCCAGCAGCCCACTAAGCGGGATACTTAATGTCCATGAGCAGTTCTTC. Protein product: CASSPLSGILNVHEQFF.

The J gene is TRBJ2-7, the V gene TRBV11-2; TRBD1 is a possible D gene (5 bases). V shed 0 bases and J shed 6 bases, with 9 bases lying between them. The length of the CDR3 is 13 residues. CDR1 SGHAT and CDR2 FQNNGV come from the germline V gene. The CDR3 DNA sequence: TGTGCCAGCAGCTTAGACATCAGGGTCGAGCAGTACTTC. Translating gives CASSLDIRVEQYF.

With regard to this clone: The junction departs from germline at one end; a sequencing error may be responsible. The chain joins TRBV7-9 to TRBJ2-5; D is unresolved. The CDR3 has 12 residues. Per germline, CDR1 SEHNR and CDR2 FQNEAQ (reference sequence). The CDR3 protein is CASSFFSETRYF. CDR3 bases: TGTGCCAGCAGCTTCTTTAGTGAGACCCGGTACTTC.

The V and J genes are TRBV28 and TRBJ1-2; D is uncertain. The CDR3 is made up of 15 amino acids. Germline V gives CDR1 MDHEN, CDR2 SYDVKM. V dropped 1 base and J dropped 5 bases, with 14 bases sitting between them. For the CDR3, the DNA is TGTGCCAGCAGTTTATCAATTCAGGAGATATATGGCTACACCTTC. Protein product: CASSLSIQEIYGYTF.

This chain joins TRBV6-6 and TRBJ2-1; 8 bases line up with TRBD2. Per the germline V gene, CDR1 is MNHNY and CDR2 is SVGAGI (reference sequence). Trimming took 2 bases from V and 4 from J; bases not matched to a gene: 4. The CDR3 has 15 amino acids. The CDR3 spells CASSYTGGSYNEQFF. The CDR3 DNA reads TGTGCCAGCAGTTACACGGGAGGGTCTTACAATGAGCAGTTCTTC.